This entry lists 27 T cell receptor beta chains sequenced from one sample in a study of blood T cell repertoires in COVID-19. Method: immunoSEQ multiplex PCR; TCRdb's copy keeps in-frame clones and lacks some. Altogether about 190,000 clones are present, 70% to 80% being singletons, with the ten largest covering 9.5% to 15%. What was sequenced was peripheral blood. These receptors originate from a woman between 45 and 65 years old with acute or convalescent COVID-19.

The chain uses TRBV2 and TRBJ2-7; D remains unclear. Germline V lookup: CDR1 SNHLY, CDR2 FYNNEI. V was cut by 3 bases and J by 0 bases, with 12 bases left in between. The CDR3 runs to 15 residues. The CDR3 DNA follows: TGTGCCAGCAGTGATTTCGGGTGGAACTCCTACGAGCAGTACTTC. It encodes CASSDFGWNSYEQYF.

This clone occurred a few times. The chain's CDR3 is CASSPPTGGATKNIQYF. DNA for the CDR3: TGTGCCAGCAGTCCCCCGACAGGGGGCGCGACCAAAAACATTCAGTACTTC. J is TRBJ2-4 and V is TRBV28; 10 nucleotides match TRBD1. Unmatched junction bases numbered 9, after V lost 5 bases and J lost 2 bases. The CDR3 has 17 residues. Germline CDR1 reads MDHEN; CDR2 reads SYDVKM.

The chain employs TRBV3-1 (or the pseudogene TRBV3-2) and TRBJ2-1; 7 bases agree with TRBD2. The germline V gene encodes CDR1 LGHDT and CDR2 YNNKEL (reference sequence). The CDR3 extends over 13 amino acids. J gave up 4 bases and V 4 bases, and 1 base lay outside the gene matches. The CDR3 sequence is CASSRGSYNEQFF. The CDR3 nucleotides read TGTGCCAGCAGCCGCGGGAGTTACAATGAGCAGTTCTTC.

The V gene is TRBV6-1, the J gene TRBJ2-6; 11 nucleotides line up with TRBD1. The V segment lost 0 bases and the J segment 9 bases; nucleotides outside the gene matches: 13. The germline CDR1 and CDR2 sequences are MNHNS and SASEGT. The CDR3 is 19 residues long. This CDR3 reads CASSEARTGGVGDNNVLTF. CDR3 nucleotides: TGTGCCAGCAGTGAAGCAAGGACAGGGGGCGTAGGTGACAACAACGTCCTGACTTTC.

The chain has TRBV6-2 or TRBV6-3 and TRBJ2-1; the match to TRBD2 covers 11 bases. The CDR3 is 16 residues long. CDR1 is MNHEY and CDR2 is SVGEGT in the germline V gene. V lost 6 bases and J lost 8; bases outside the gene matches: 12. CDR3: CASSLFLAGGRDEQFF. CDR3 coding DNA: TGTGCCAGCAGCCTATTCCTAGCGGGAGGTAGGGATGAGCAGTTCTTC.

V usage is TRBV30 and J usage is TRBJ2-7, with 9 bases that match TRBD1. This CDR3 has 14 residues. V shed 5 bases and J 3 bases; nucleotides not matched to a gene: 8. Germline values: CDR1 GTSNPN, CDR2 SVGIG (reference sequence). The CDR3 nucleotides are TGTGCCTGGGGGTCCGGGACAGGGTACTACGAGCAGTACTTC. Translation gives CAWGSGTGYYEQYF.

This chain joins TRBV18 and TRBJ1-6; D is possibly TRBD1 (5 bases). The V end lost 0 bases, the J end lost 6 bases, and 15 bases lay between the germline ends. CDR1 KGHSH and CDR2 LQKENI come from the germline V gene. The CDR3 is 17 amino acids. For the CDR3, the DNA is TGTGCCAGCTCACCACCTCAGGGAAATTCCCTTAATTCACCCCTCCACTTT. This encodes CASSPPQGNSLNSPLHF.

V usage is TRBV5-5 and J usage is TRBJ2-7; D remains unclear. Germline CDR1 SGHKS, CDR2 YYEKEE (reference sequence). The CDR3 spans 14 residues. V gave up 3 bases and J gave up 0 bases, with 10 bases separating them. The chain's CDR3 is CASSYLGLSYEQYF. The CDR3 nucleotides read TGTGCCAGCAGCTACTTGGGCCTCTCCTACGAGCAGTACTTC.

This chain connects TRBV6-5 to TRBJ2-1, with 9 bases identical to TRBD1. Per germline, CDR1 MNHEY and CDR2 SVGAGI. V lost 6 bases and J lost 1; bases outside the gene matches: 4. The CDR3 extends over 15 amino acids. The CDR3 sequence: CASRTGTGSYNEQFF. DNA for the CDR3: TGTGCCAGCAGGACCGGGACAGGGTCCTACAATGAGCAGTTCTTC.

This clone showed up many times. This sequence joins TRBV4-3 and TRBJ1-4, with 8 bases fitting TRBD1. Germline CDR1 is LGHNA and CDR2 is YSLEER. V trimming: 1 base; J trimming: 0 bases; junction bases outside the gene matches: 4. This CDR3 is built from 17 residues. The CDR3 sequence: CASSQGQGRSTNEKLFF. The CDR3 nucleotides are TGCGCCAGCAGCCAAGGACAGGGGCGTTCAACTAATGAAAAACTGTTTTTT.

The chain recombines TRBV6-4 with TRBJ1-5; D remains unclear. This CDR3 spans 16 amino acids. Looked up from germline, CDR1 is MRHNA and CDR2 is SNTAGT. Trimming left V 0 bases short and J 3 bases short, with 12 bases between. The CDR3 DNA follows: TGTGCCAGCAGTGACTCGACACGCCACTTCAATCAGCCCCAGCATTTT. It is translated as CASSDSTRHFNQPQHF.

J is TRBJ1-5 and V is TRBV7-9; 10 bases line up with TRBD1. Germline lookup yields CDR1 SEHNR and CDR2 FQNEAQ (reference sequence). Trimming cost V 3 bases and J 11 bases; bases outside gene matches: 13. The CDR3 loop spans 16 amino acids. The CDR3 region is CASSFDGTGAQSAQHF. The CDR3 nucleotides read TGTGCCAGCAGCTTCGATGGGACAGGGGCGCAATCTGCCCAGCATTTT.

V is TRBV5-5 and J is TRBJ1-2; tentative D call: TRBD1 (6 bases). The CDR3 contains 14 residues. The ends were cut back, 3 bases at V and 0 bases at J, with 9 bases in the middle. Germline CDR1 reads SGHKS; CDR2 reads YYEKEE (reference sequence). CDR3 sequence: CASSWDTANYGYTF. The DNA for the CDR3 is TGTGCCAGCAGCTGGGACACCGCTAACTATGGCTACACCTTC.

The chain uses TRBV28 and TRBJ1-4; the match to TRBD1 covers 7 bases. The CDR3 covers 17 residues. V lost 6 bases and J lost 13; bases outside the gene matches: 23. Germline-derived CDR1 and CDR2 are MDHEN and SYDVKM. The CDR3 sequence is CASRKSLGGGTVKRLFF. The CDR3 DNA reads as TGTGCCAGCAGGAAATCACTGGGGGGCGGGACAGTCAAGAGACTGTTTTTT.

This chain uses TRBV18 with TRBJ2-3; 11 bases align to TRBD2. Germline CDR1 KGHSH, CDR2 LQKENI. The CDR3 runs to 17 residues. J gave up 0 bases and V 5 bases, and 7 bases lay outside the gene matches. The CDR3 here is CASSGLGTSGSTDTQYF. CDR3 DNA sequence: TGTGCCAGCTCAGGACTTGGGACTAGCGGAAGCACAGATACGCAGTATTTT.

The chain links TRBV28 to TRBJ1-5; the D is unclear. V was cut by 4 bases and J by 0 bases, with 10 bases left in between. Germline lookup yields CDR1 MDHEN and CDR2 SYDVKM. This CDR3 region has 15 residues. DNA of the CDR3: TGTGCCAGCAGTTCGCAGATGTATAGCAATCAGCCCCAGCATTTT. Residues: CASSSQMYSNQPQHF. Full variable domain (rest looked up from reference TRBV28 and TRBJ1-5): DVKVTQSSRYLVKRTGEKVFLECVQDMDHENMFWYRQDPGLGLRLIYFSYDVKMKEKGDIPEGYSVSREKKERFSLILESASTNQTSMYLCASSSQMYSNQPQHFGDGTRLSIL.

This chain links TRBV2 with TRBJ1-2; no firm D call. Trimming shortened V by 11 bases and J by 4 bases, and 14 bases separated the two germline ends. Germline-derived CDR1 and CDR2 are SNHLY and FYNNEI. The CDR3 contains 12 residues. CDR3 amino acids: CAGGGGGYGYTF. The CDR3 DNA reads as TGTGCCGGCGGCGGAGGAGGCTATGGCTACACCTTC. The complete variable domain, with remaining parts taken from reference TRBV2 and TRBJ1-2, reads EPEVTQTPSHQVTQMGQEVILRCVPISNHLYFYWYRQILGQKVEFLVSFYNNEISEKSEIFDDQFSVERPDGSNFTLKIRSTKLEDSAMYFCAGGGGGYGYTFGSGTRLTVV.

The V gene is TRBV12-3 or TRBV12-4, the J gene TRBJ1-5; D is uncertain. The CDR3 extends over 12 amino acids. The V and J ends lost 6 bases and 4 bases respectively, with 7 bases between them. DNA of the CDR3: TGTGCCAGCAGATTACAGAATCAGCCCCAGCATTTT. Its protein is CASRLQNQPQHF.

This chain uses TRBV6-5 with TRBJ2-2; D unresolved. V dropped 3 bases and J dropped 2 bases, with 13 bases sitting between them. The CDR3 contains 16 residues. From germline, CDR1 is MNHEY and CDR2 SVGAGI. Written as DNA, the CDR3 is TGTGCCAGCAGTTATAAGCCGAACCTCAACACCGGGGAGCTGTTTTTT. Protein sequence: CASSYKPNLNTGELFF.

This clone was picked up one time. This chain connects TRBV25-1 to TRBJ2-2; D remains ambiguous. The CDR3 runs to 13 residues. Germline V gene data show CDR1 as MGHDK and CDR2 as SYGVNS. V lost 5 bases, J lost 1 base, and 5 bases lay in between. The DNA for the CDR3 is TGTGCCAGCAGTCCCGGGAACACCGGGGAGCTGTTTTTT. It specifies CASSPGNTGELFF.

The chain joins TRBV5-1 to TRBJ2-1, with D possibly matching TRBD1 (7 bases). Between the trimmed V and J ends, which lost 2 bases and 9 bases, there was a span of 18 bases. Germline V gene lookup returns CDR1 SGHRS and CDR2 YFSETQ. The CDR3 contains 15 residues. In DNA form, the CDR3 reads TGCGCCAGCAGCTTTACGACAGGGTTGGAGGGTGAGCAGTTCTTC. Its protein is CASSFTTGLEGEQFF.

The chain has TRBV19 and TRBJ2-2; perhaps TRBD1 as D (6 bases). V dropped 6 bases and J dropped 1 base, with 9 bases sitting between them. Germline CDR1 LNHDA, CDR2 SQIVND (reference sequence). The CDR3 consists of 14 residues. The CDR3 DNA is TGTGCCAGTAGGGGACACCTGAACACCGGGGAGCTGTTTTTT. Its translation is CASRGHLNTGELFF.

V usage is TRBV6-5 and J usage is TRBJ2-7, with 9 positions matching TRBD1. Germline assignment: CDR1 MNHEY and CDR2 SVGAGI. The CDR3 spans 14 residues. J was trimmed by 3 bases and V by 4 bases; bases with no gene match: 4. The CDR3 sequence: CASSSDRGVYEQYF. The CDR3 nucleotides read TGTGCCAGCAGTTCGGACAGGGGAGTCTACGAGCAGTACTTC.

This clone appeared a single time. The chain recombines TRBV5-5 with TRBJ2-7, with 7 bases matching TRBD2. CDR3 length equals 12 residues. The germline CDR1 and CDR2 sequences are SGHKS and YYEKEE (reference sequence). V dropped 3 bases and J dropped 6; count of bases not matched to a gene: 3. The CDR3 protein is CASSYWEGEQYF. CDR3 DNA: TGTGCCAGCAGCTATTGGGAGGGCGAGCAGTACTTC.

The CDR3 DNA sequence: TGTGCCAGCAGTTTAGACAGGGGTGGCTATGGCTACACCTTC. Translation gives CASSLDRGGYGYTF. The chain joins TRBV27 to TRBJ1-2; TRBD1 aligns across 8 bases. There are 14 residues in the CDR3. The V gene end was trimmed by 2 bases and the J gene end by 4 bases; junction bases not matched to a gene: 3. Germline V lookup: CDR1 MNHEY, CDR2 SMNVEV (reference sequence).

The V call is TRBV3-1 (or the pseudogene TRBV3-2), the J call TRBJ1-2, with D tentatively TRBD1 (6 bases). The CDR3 runs to 14 residues. CDR1 and CDR2 from the germline V gene are LGHDT and YNNKEL (reference sequence). Trimming removed 3 bases from V and 4 bases from J, with 12 bases in between. The CDR3: CASSHQGTPYGYTF. The CDR3 DNA reads as TGTGCCAGCAGCCATCAGGGGACCCCCTATGGCTACACCTTC.

CDR3 sequence reads: CASSPVTHSSPLHF. Here the CDR3 DNA reads TGTGCCAGCAGTCCCGTCACCCACTCTTCACCCCTCCACTTT. V is TRBV6-2 or TRBV6-3 and J is TRBJ1-6; no reliable D call. CDR3 length: 14 residues. Germline V CDR1 and CDR2: MNHEY, SVGEGT. V was pared by 5 bases and J by 9 bases, with 14 bases between.